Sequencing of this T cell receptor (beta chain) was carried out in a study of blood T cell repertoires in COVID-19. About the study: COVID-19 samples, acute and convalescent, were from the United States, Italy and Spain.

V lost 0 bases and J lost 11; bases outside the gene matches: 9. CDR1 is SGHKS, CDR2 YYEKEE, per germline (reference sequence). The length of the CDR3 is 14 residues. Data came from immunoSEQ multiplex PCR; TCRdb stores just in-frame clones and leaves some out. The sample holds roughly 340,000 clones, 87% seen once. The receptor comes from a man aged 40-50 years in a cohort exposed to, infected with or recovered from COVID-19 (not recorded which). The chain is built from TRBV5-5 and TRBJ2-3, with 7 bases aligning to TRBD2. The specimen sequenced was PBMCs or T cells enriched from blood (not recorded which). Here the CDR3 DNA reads TGTGCCAGCAGCTTGGGACTAGCACTCATCAAGCAGTATTTT. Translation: CASSLGLALIKQYF.